The 8 T cell receptor beta chains reported below all come from one sample, sequenced in a study of OX40 agonist ivuxolimab in advanced cancers. Sequencing used immunoSEQ multiplex PCR; TCRdb keeps in-frame clones, though not all of them. In the table there are around 95,000 clones, about 91% of which are singletons. Sequences were derived from CD4+ or CD8+ T cells sorted from blood, sampled in a trial of the OX40 agonist ivuxolimab. Receptor source: an adult with an advanced solid tumor such as melanoma, head and neck, liver or kidney cancer.

The chain couples TRBV18 to TRBJ1-1, with TRBD1 identical over 8 bases. With 6 bases clipped from V and 0 bases from J, the junction kept 6 bases outside the gene matches. Germline CDR1 and CDR2: KGHSH and LQKENI. The CDR3 totals 15 residues. The CDR3 region is CASSAGQVMNTEAFF. The DNA of the CDR3 is TGTGCCAGCTCGGCGGGACAGGTCATGAACACTGAAGCTTTCTTT.

V is TRBV2 and J is TRBJ2-7; 7 bases agree with TRBD1. The V and J ends lost 6 bases and 0 bases, in that order; junction bases with no gene match: 2. The CDR3 sequence is 13 residues long. Germline loops: CDR1 SNHLY, CDR2 FYNNEI. The CDR3, as DNA: TGTGCCAGCAGGGGGGACAGCTCCTACGAGCAGTACTTC. Amino acids: CASRGDSSYEQYF. The variable domain in full, completed from reference TRBV2 and TRBJ2-7, reads EPEVTQTPSHQVTQMGQEVILRCVPISNHLYFYWYRQILGQKVEFLVSFYNNEISEKSEIFDDQFSVERPDGSNFTLKIRSTKLEDSAMYFCASRGDSSYEQYFGPGTRLTVT.

V gene TRBV19 combines with J gene TRBJ2-7, with TRBD2 matching over 9 bases. Trimming removed 3 bases from V and 0 bases from J; junction bases left unmatched: 6. The CDR3 spans 16 residues. CDR1 and CDR2 (germline): LNHDA, SQIVND (reference sequence). CDR3 loop: CASSMGSGRFSYEQYF. The CDR3 DNA reads as TGTGCCAGTAGTATGGGTAGCGGGAGATTCTCCTACGAGCAGTACTTC.

This clone has only a few counts. J is TRBJ2-1 and V is TRBV4-1; no firm D call. V was pared by 4 bases and J by 4 bases, with 17 bases between. Germline-derived CDR1 and CDR2 are MGHRA and YSYEKL. The CDR3 is 16 amino acids. CDR3 in DNA: TGCGCCAGCAGCCGCTCGCGGTCGCCCGAGTACAATGAGCAGTTCTTC. This sequence encodes CASSRSRSPEYNEQFF.

The V call is TRBV28, the J call TRBJ2-7; tentatively, D is TRBD1 (5 bases). Germline CDR1 MDHEN, CDR2 SYDVKM. V lost 6 bases and J lost 3, with 12 bases in between. This CDR3 has 13 amino acids. DNA of the CDR3: TGTGCCAGCAGGCAAACAGGTGGCTACGAGCAGTACTTC. Protein product: CASRQTGGYEQYF.

This chain connects TRBV28 to TRBJ2-1; D remains unclear. The CDR3 sequence is 12 residues long. The V gene lost 8 bases and the J gene lost 0 bases, with 5 bases spanning the gap. Germline assignment: CDR1 MDHEN and CDR2 SYDVKM. In DNA, the CDR3 is TGTGCCAGCTGTGTCTCCTACAATGAGCAGTTCTTC. It yields the protein CASCVSYNEQFF.

CDR3 amino acids: CASSLRDNQPQHF. The CDR3 region has the DNA TGTGCCAGCAGCTTAAGGGATAATCAGCCCCAGCATTTT. The chain recombines TRBV7-9 with TRBJ1-5; D ambiguous. CDR1 SEHNR and CDR2 FQNEAQ come from the germline V gene (reference sequence). Trimming took 2 bases from V and 4 from J, leaving 6 bases between them. The length of the CDR3 is 13 residues. The full variable domain, its missing parts supplied by reference TRBV7-9 and TRBJ1-5, is DTGVSQNPRHKITKRGQNVTFRCDPISEHNRLYWYRQTLGQGPEFLTYFQNEAQLEKSRLLSDRFSAERPKGSFSTLEIQRTEQGDSAMYLCASSLRDNQPQHFGDGTRLSIL.

The genes are TRBV4-3 and TRBJ1-3, with unresolved D. The CDR3 has 12 amino acids. CDR1 and CDR2 from the germline V gene are LGHNA and YSLEER. Trimming pared 5 bases from V and 0 bases from J, leaving 2 bases between. CDR3 amino acids: CASSNSGNTIYF. The CDR3, as DNA: TGCGCCAGCAGCAACTCTGGAAACACCATATATTTT.